A selection of T cell receptor beta chains follows, all from one sample in a study of CD8 T cells in cerebrospinal fluid in Alzheimer's disease. Each CDR3 protein gets one entry in TCRdb, which reprocessed the 10x single-cell sequencing reads and gives no DNA. This sample contains 1,500 to 2,000 distinct CDR3 sequences. Sequenced input: cerebrospinal fluid. The receptors here all came from a human donor with mild cognitive impairment. Each CDR3 is given with its conserved first and last residue. The order of the fields is J gene, V gene, clone size, CDR3 protein. Rows give clone size only sometimes, using once, few, many, or a class for an expanded clone.

j_gene: TRBJ1-4
v_gene: TRBV2
abundance: medium-sized
CDR3aa: CASSERWDTEGKLFF

j_gene: TRBJ2-7
v_gene: TRBV20-1
abundance: medium-sized
CDR3aa: CSARDGKGHTYEQYF

j_gene: TRBJ1-4
v_gene: TRBV3-1
abundance: medium-sized
CDR3aa: CASSHGAGGFEKLFF

j_gene: TRBJ1-1
v_gene: TRBV6-1
abundance: .
CDR3aa: CASSKPRQGSTEAFF

j_gene: TRBJ1-5
v_gene: TRBV12-3/TRBV12-4
abundance: medium-sized
CDR3aa: CASSPTGGFQPQHF

j_gene: TRBJ2-1
v_gene: TRBV24-1
abundance: .
CDR3aa: CATSDSSRFSYNEQFF

j_gene: TRBJ2-1
v_gene: TRBV27
abundance: medium-sized
CDR3aa: CASSAPRGLSYNEQFF

j_gene: TRBJ2-7
v_gene: TRBV7-9
abundance: large
CDR3aa: CASSLPLAYEQYF

j_gene: TRBJ2-7
v_gene: TRBV24-1
abundance: medium-sized
CDR3aa: CATSDSSSYEQYF

j_gene: TRBJ2-1
v_gene: TRBV20-1
abundance: .
CDR3aa: CSAIGASGGITYNEQFF

j_gene: TRBJ2-7
v_gene: TRBV27
abundance: medium-sized
CDR3aa: CASSPSSQIFNSYEQYF

j_gene: TRBJ2-7
v_gene: TRBV6-5
abundance: medium-sized
CDR3aa: CASSPYRGYEQYF

j_gene: TRBJ1-1
v_gene: TRBV27
abundance: medium-sized
CDR3aa: CASSLRGGPMNTEAFF

j_gene: TRBJ2-3
v_gene: TRBV7-2
abundance: large
CDR3aa: CASSLGTPRTDTQYF

j_gene: TRBJ2-3
v_gene: TRBV7-2
abundance: medium-sized
CDR3aa: CASSLGIDSGTDTQYF

j_gene: TRBJ2-5
v_gene: TRBV2
abundance: medium-sized
CDR3aa: CASSGGLAGVEETQYF

j_gene: TRBJ1-2
v_gene: TRBV19
abundance: .
CDR3aa: CASSQQGAFYGYTF

j_gene: TRBJ2-3
v_gene: TRBV5-4
abundance: .
CDR3aa: CASSGGPGGTDTQYF

j_gene: TRBJ2-4
v_gene: TRBV28
abundance: medium-sized
CDR3aa: CASSLSLQGSKNIQYF

j_gene: TRBJ2-2
v_gene: TRBV9
abundance: medium-sized
CDR3aa: CASSPDTGELFF

j_gene: TRBJ2-2
v_gene: TRBV27
abundance: medium-sized
CDR3aa: CASSPPVAGPEGELFF

j_gene: TRBJ2-7
v_gene: TRBV7-9
abundance: medium-sized
CDR3aa: CASVPGTGTHEQYF

j_gene: TRBJ1-6
v_gene: TRBV4-2
abundance: .
CDR3aa: CASSRPDNSPLHF

j_gene: TRBJ2-1
v_gene: TRBV18
abundance: medium-sized
CDR3aa: CASSPGSGRVNEQFF

j_gene: TRBJ2-1
v_gene: TRBV28
abundance: medium-sized
CDR3aa: CASSSPGLAGVYEQFF